This TCR beta chain derives from a study of CD8+CD57+ T cells in acquired aplastic anemia. The sample holds many counts of this clonotype. Its antigen is still unknown. Study conclusions and caveats: Found in both controls and patients were twenty-nine CD8+ CDR3 sequences.

The TCR beta profiling, which covered VDJ combination and CDR3 sequence, was carried out using genomic DNA as the template. TCRdb reprocessed the reads with MiXCR, giving one entry per CDR3 protein. The sample has approximately 270,000 distinct CDR3 sequences; 50% to 70% are singletons. The CDR3 spans 13 residues. The germline CDR1 and CDR2 sequences are DFQATT and SNEGSKA (reference sequence). The V end lost 4 bases, the J end lost 0 bases, and 9 bases lay between the germline ends. The rearrangement links TRBV20-1 to TRBJ1-1, with D perhaps matching TRBD1 (5 bases). This TCR came from a human donor with severe aplastic anemia or a healthy control (not recorded which). Sequenced sample: sorted CD4+, CD8+, or CD8+CD57+ T cells (not recorded which) from PBMCs. CDR3 region: CSATRDMNTEAFF. CDR3 nucleotides: TGCAGTGCTACCAGGGATATGAACACTGAAGCTTTCTTT.